Listed below are T cell receptor beta chains from one sample, sequenced in a study of T cells after yellow fever vaccination. TCRdb re-derived calls from the 5' RACE reads in MiXCR, one entry per CDR3 protein. This table holds over 150,000 distinct CDR3 sequences, approximately 6.2% found once. This sample comprised CD4+ T cells sorted from PBMCs, obtained on the day of the first yellow fever vaccination. These receptors all stem from a man between 18 and 29 years old who received the YFV17D yellow fever vaccine. Both conserved end residues are part of each CDR3. The order of the fields is D gene, clone size, V gene, J gene, CDR3 DNA, CDR3 protein. The D gene is left open where the match is weak. Rows give clone size only sometimes, using once, few, many, or a class for an expanded clone.

d_call: NA
clone_size: few
v_call: TRBV28
j_call: TRBJ1-1
cdr3_nt: TGTGCCAGCAGTTTATCAAATGAAGCTTTCTTT
cdr3_aa: CASSLSNEAFF

d_call: NA
clone_size: few
v_call: TRBV4-3
j_call: TRBJ1-1
cdr3_nt: TGCGCCAGCAGCCAAAATCCTGGGGTAGGGGCTGAAGCTTTCTTT
cdr3_aa: CASSQNPGVGAEAFF

d_call: NA
clone_size: few
v_call: TRBV21-1
j_call: TRBJ2-3
cdr3_nt: TGTGCCAGCAGCGCTATCGGACAGATAGAAAATACGCAGTATTTT
cdr3_aa: CASSAIGQIENTQYF

d_call: TRBD2
clone_size: NA
v_call: TRBV12-3/TRBV12-4
j_call: TRBJ2-7
cdr3_nt: TGTGCCAGCAGTCCCGGAGCGGGGGCCTACTCCTACGAGCAGTACTTC
cdr3_aa: CASSPGAGAYSYEQYF

d_call: TRBD1
clone_size: many
v_call: TRBV5-1
j_call: TRBJ2-3
cdr3_nt: TGCGCCAGCAGCTTACCGGGACAGGGGCGGGATACGCAGTATTTT
cdr3_aa: CASSLPGQGRDTQYF

d_call: NA
clone_size: NA
v_call: TRBV29-1
j_call: TRBJ1-2
cdr3_nt: TGCAGCGTTCAGACGGATAACTATGGCTACACCTTC
cdr3_aa: CSVQTDNYGYTF

d_call: TRBD1
clone_size: few
v_call: TRBV24-1
j_call: TRBJ2-5
cdr3_nt: TGTGCCACCAGTGATTGGGGGACAGGGGCCGAAGAGACCCAGTACTTC
cdr3_aa: CATSDWGTGAEETQYF

d_call: NA
clone_size: many
v_call: TRBV5-4
j_call: TRBJ2-3
cdr3_nt: TGTGCCAGCAGCCGCTCAGGGGGGTTTGAGGATACGCAGTATTTT
cdr3_aa: CASSRSGGFEDTQYF

d_call: TRBD2
clone_size: NA
v_call: TRBV10-3
j_call: TRBJ2-1
cdr3_nt: TGTGCCAACCAAGATCTCGGGCGGGGGAGCTCCTACAATGAGCAGTTCTTC
cdr3_aa: CANQDLGRGSSYNEQFF

d_call: NA
clone_size: NA
v_call: TRBV7-9
j_call: TRBJ2-4
cdr3_nt: TGTGCCAGCAGCTTAGACGGGCTTCAGTACTTC
cdr3_aa: CASSLDGLQYF

d_call: NA
clone_size: few
v_call: TRBV7-2
j_call: TRBJ2-5
cdr3_nt: TGTGCCAGCAGGCCGAATTTACAAGGACAAGAGACCCAGTACTTC
cdr3_aa: CASRPNLQGQETQYF

d_call: NA
clone_size: NA
v_call: TRBV7-9
j_call: TRBJ1-5
cdr3_nt: TGTGCCAGCAGCCAGGGACTCTATAACAATCAGCCCCAGCATTTT
cdr3_aa: CASSQGLYNNQPQHF

d_call: NA
clone_size: NA
v_call: TRBV12-3/TRBV12-4
j_call: TRBJ1-6
cdr3_nt: TGTGCCAGCAGTCGGCCTCTATCACCCCTCCACTTT
cdr3_aa: CASSRPLSPLHF

d_call: NA
clone_size: few
v_call: TRBV4-2
j_call: TRBJ1-4
cdr3_nt: TGTGCCAGCAGCCCGTCGAGGGCCCTGAACGAAAAACTGTTTTTT
cdr3_aa: CASSPSRALNEKLFF

d_call: NA
clone_size: many
v_call: TRBV5-5
j_call: TRBJ2-5
cdr3_nt: TGTGCCAGCAGCCCGACGTACCAAGAGACCCAGTACTTC
cdr3_aa: CASSPTYQETQYF

d_call: NA
clone_size: many
v_call: TRBV9
j_call: TRBJ2-1
cdr3_nt: TGTGCCAGCAGCGTTAAAAATGAGCAGTTCTTC
cdr3_aa: CASSVKNEQFF

d_call: NA
clone_size: many
v_call: TRBV7-9
j_call: TRBJ2-7
cdr3_nt: TGTGCCAGCAGCTTAGCTCGCGGGACCTCCTACGAGCAGTACTTC
cdr3_aa: CASSLARGTSYEQYF

d_call: NA
clone_size: many
v_call: TRBV11-1
j_call: TRBJ1-1
cdr3_nt: TGTGCCAGCAGCCCACGACTTAGGCTAGACGATCCCCCTGAAGCTTTCTTT
cdr3_aa: CASSPRLRLDDPPEAFF

d_call: NA
clone_size: many
v_call: TRBV7-2
j_call: TRBJ2-2
cdr3_nt: TGTGCCAGCAGCTTGCACTCTGGGACCGGGGAGCTGTTTTTT
cdr3_aa: CASSLHSGTGELFF

d_call: NA
clone_size: many
v_call: TRBV5-1
j_call: TRBJ2-7
cdr3_nt: TGCGCCAGCAGCCACCGGGACGGCTCCTACGAGCAGTACTTC
cdr3_aa: CASSHRDGSYEQYF

d_call: NA
clone_size: NA
v_call: TRBV6-5
j_call: TRBJ1-2
cdr3_nt: TGTGCCAGCAGTTACTATGTCCGGGGCGCGGGAGGCTACACCTTC
cdr3_aa: CASSYYVRGAGGYTF

d_call: TRBD1
clone_size: NA
v_call: TRBV7-2
j_call: TRBJ1-5
cdr3_nt: TGTGCCAGCAGCTTAGGTGGGGCCAGGGGGCTTCAACCCCAGCATTTT
cdr3_aa: CASSLGGARGLQPQHF

d_call: TRBD1
clone_size: many
v_call: TRBV3-1
j_call: TRBJ1-2
cdr3_nt: TGTGCCAGCAGCCATGCAACTGGGACAGGTGAAGGCTACACCTTC
cdr3_aa: CASSHATGTGEGYTF

d_call: TRBD2
clone_size: many
v_call: TRBV5-1
j_call: TRBJ2-3
cdr3_nt: TGCGCCAGCAGCCTCCTGACTAGCGGGGGAACAGATACGCAGTATTTT
cdr3_aa: CASSLLTSGGTDTQYF